What follows are 5 T cell receptor beta chains derived from one specimen sequenced in a study of T cell responses to AZD1222 COVID-19 vaccine (dated by TCRdb to the early 2020s). Library creation used the immunoSEQ multiplex PCR assay. TCRdb took this table from immuneACCESS and kept in-frame rearrangements with V and J called. Such tables lack part of the clones; where checked against another copy, unresolved V genes explain under half of the gap, and the rest is unexplained. A total of more than 90,000 clones appear in this sample, about 90% of them only once. Together, the top ten hold approximately 15% of the sample. The label giving this sample's time point can be read as: baseline before first vaccination. The sample consisted of peripheral blood, taken on day 0 of AZD1222 vaccination. These receptors came from an adult in good health.

This clone was detected a few times. The chain combines TRBV7-3 with TRBJ2-7; 12 nucleotides match TRBD2. The CDR3 extends over 14 amino acids. Germline V gene sequence: CDR1 SGHTA, CDR2 FQGTGA. The ends lost 3 bases at V and 6 bases at J; junction bases unmatched: 3. CDR3 nucleotide sequence: TGTGCCAGCAGCTTGACTAGCGGGAGTGGCGAGCAGTACTTC. It codes for CASSLTSGSGEQYF.

The chain recombines TRBV5-1 with TRBJ2-3, with TRBD2 as a possible D gene (5 bases). This CDR3 contains 15 residues. V lost 7 bases and J lost 2, with 17 bases in between. Germline CDR1 reads SGHRS; CDR2 reads YFSETQ. The chain's CDR3 is CASAKLLDFTDTQYF. The CDR3 nucleotides are TGCGCCAGCGCCAAACTTTTGGACTTCACAGATACGCAGTATTTT.

The chain is built from TRBV5-6 and TRBJ2-3, with D possibly TRBD1 on 6 matching bases. The CDR3 is 13 residues long. V lost 0 bases and J lost 11, with 13 bases in between. The germline V gene has CDR1 SGHDT and CDR2 YYEEEE. In DNA, the CDR3 is TGTGCCAGCAGCTTGGTTACACAGGGACAGCAGTATTTT. Its protein is CASSLVTQGQQYF.

V and J are TRBV30 and TRBJ2-3; unclear D gene. V was clipped by 0 bases and J by 6 bases, with 10 bases between them. From germline, CDR1 is GTSNPN and CDR2 SVGIG (reference sequence). The CDR3 extends over 13 amino acids. Here the CDR3 reads CAWSVDSWDTQYF. The CDR3 region has the DNA TGTGCCTGGAGTGTAGATAGTTGGGATACGCAGTATTTT.

This clone was seen a single time. The rearrangement joins TRBV6-5 to TRBJ1-1, with D maybe TRBD1 (5 bases). This CDR3 comprises 13 residues. Trimming pared 2 bases from V and 11 bases from J, leaving 15 bases between. Germline V gives CDR1 MNHEY, CDR2 SVGAGI. DNA of the CDR3: TGTGCCAGCAGTTACGGGGCAGGGTCTTCGGCTTTCTTT. Translated, it gives CASSYGAGSSAFF.